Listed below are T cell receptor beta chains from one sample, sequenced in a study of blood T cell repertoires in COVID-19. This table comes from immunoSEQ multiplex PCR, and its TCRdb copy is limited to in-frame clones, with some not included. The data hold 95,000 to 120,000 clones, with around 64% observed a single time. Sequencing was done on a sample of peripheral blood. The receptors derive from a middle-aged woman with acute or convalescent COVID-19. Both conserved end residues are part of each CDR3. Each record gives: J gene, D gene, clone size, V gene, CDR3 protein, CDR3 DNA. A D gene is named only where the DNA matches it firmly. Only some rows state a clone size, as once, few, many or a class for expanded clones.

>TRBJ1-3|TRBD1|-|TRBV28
CASRGDRSSGNTIYF
TGTGCCAGCAGGGGGGACAGGTCCTCTGGAAACACCATATATTTT
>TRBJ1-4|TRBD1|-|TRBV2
CASTRRVSGTGEEKLFF
TGTGCCAGCACCCGGAGGGTCTCCGGGACAGGGGAAGAAAAACTGTTTTTT
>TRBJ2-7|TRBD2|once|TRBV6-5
CASSSGLALTYEQYF
TGTGCCAGCAGTTCGGGACTAGCGCTTACCTACGAGCAGTACTTC
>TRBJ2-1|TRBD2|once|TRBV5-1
CASHNPGGAGEQFF
TGCGCCAGCCACAACCCCGGGGGGGCTGGTGAGCAGTTCTTC
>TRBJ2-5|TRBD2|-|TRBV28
CASSPFGLAEETQYF
TGTGCCAGCAGTCCCTTTGGACTAGCGGAAGAGACCCAGTACTTC
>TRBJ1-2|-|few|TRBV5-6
CASSPRGVASEGYTF
TGTGCCAGCAGCCCCAGGGGTGTTGCTTCGGAAGGCTACACCTTC
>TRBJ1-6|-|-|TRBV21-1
CASSTGLRNSPLHF
TGTGCCAGCAGTACCGGGTTGAGGAATTCACCCCTCCACTTT
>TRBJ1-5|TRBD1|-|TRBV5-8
CASRRRTGASGPQHF
TGTGCCAGCAGAAGAAGGACAGGGGCCAGTGGGCCCCAGCATTTT
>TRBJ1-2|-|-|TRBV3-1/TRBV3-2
CASSQETVDYGYTF
TGTGCCAGCAGCCAAGAGACAGTTGACTATGGCTACACCTTC
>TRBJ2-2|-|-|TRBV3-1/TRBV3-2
CASRRAGELFF
TGTGCCAGCAGACGGGCCGGGGAGCTGTTTTTT
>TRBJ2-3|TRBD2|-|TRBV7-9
CASSQSGVITDTQYF
TGTGCCAGCAGTCAAAGCGGGGTCATTACAGATACGCAGTATTTT
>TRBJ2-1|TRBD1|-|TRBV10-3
CAIRDYSLTGSNNEQFF
TGTGCCATCAGAGACTATTCCTTGACAGGGTCGAACAATGAGCAGTTCTTC
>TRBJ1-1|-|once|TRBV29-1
CSAWEGRNTEAFF
TGCAGCGCCTGGGAGGGTCGGAACACTGAAGCTTTCTTT
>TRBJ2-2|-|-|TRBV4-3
CASSQESSANTGELFF
TGCGCCAGCAGCCAAGAATCCAGCGCGAACACCGGGGAGCTGTTTTTT